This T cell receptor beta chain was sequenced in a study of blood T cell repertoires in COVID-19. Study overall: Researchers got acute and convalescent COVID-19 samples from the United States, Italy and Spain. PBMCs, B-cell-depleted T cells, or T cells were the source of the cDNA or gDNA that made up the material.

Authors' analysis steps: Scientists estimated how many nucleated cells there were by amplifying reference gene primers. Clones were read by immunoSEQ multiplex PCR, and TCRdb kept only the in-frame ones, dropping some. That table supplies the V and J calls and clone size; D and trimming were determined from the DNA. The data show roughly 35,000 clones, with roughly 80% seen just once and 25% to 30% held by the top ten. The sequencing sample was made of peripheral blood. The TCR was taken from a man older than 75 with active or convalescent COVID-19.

The CDR3 nucleotides read TGCGCCAGCAGCGACATAGCAGGGTCGGTAGATACGCAGTATTTT. The encoded protein is CASSDIAGSVDTQYF. The V gene is TRBV5-1, the J gene TRBJ2-3; TRBD1 might be the D (5 bases). Trimming left V 4 bases short and J 5 bases short, with 17 bases between. Germline CDR1 is SGHRS and CDR2 is YFSETQ. The CDR3 has 15 amino acids.